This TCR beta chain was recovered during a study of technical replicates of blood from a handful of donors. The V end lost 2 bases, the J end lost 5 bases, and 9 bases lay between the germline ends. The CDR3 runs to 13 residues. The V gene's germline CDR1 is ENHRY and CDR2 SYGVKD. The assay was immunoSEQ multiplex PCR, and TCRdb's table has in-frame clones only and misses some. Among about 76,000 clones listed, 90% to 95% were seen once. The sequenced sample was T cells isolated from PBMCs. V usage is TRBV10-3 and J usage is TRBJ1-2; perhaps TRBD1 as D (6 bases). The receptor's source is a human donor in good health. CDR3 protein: CAISEEQGYGYTF. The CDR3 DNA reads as TGTGCCATCAGTGAGGAGCAGGGGTATGGCTACACCTTC.